Sequencing of this T cell receptor beta chain was carried out in a study of cytomegalovirus exposure and HLA in healthy donors. Study-wide results and caveats: Later work found most CMV-associated TCR beta chains apparently HLA-restricted. Association of 15,000 to 20,000 TCR beta sequences with HLA alleles was found at 0.05 false discovery rate in a later analysis. A later analysis reportedly identified an Asian-associated ancestry cluster as carrying fewer N-insertions than the approximately 670-donor mean.

The PCR made use of 60 Vbeta and 13 Jbeta primers. The table came from immunoSEQ multiplex PCR; TCRdb's copy has only in-frame clones and leaves some out. The table shows 140,000 to 150,000 clones, with less than 10% occurring only once. As concerns this clone: The antigen is unknown.

This CDR3 is 15 amino acids long. Trimming took 7 bases from V and 4 from J; bases not matched to a gene: 10. From germline, CDR1 is SGHAT and CDR2 FQNNGV. The origin of this receptor is a man aged 50-60 years in good health and CMV-seronegative. This chain connects TRBV11-2 to TRBJ1-2, with 9 positions matching TRBD1. Sequencing input: PBMCs. The CDR3 loop is CASITPGTGTYGYTF. CDR3 in DNA: TGTGCCAGCATCACCCCCGGGACAGGGACCTATGGCTACACCTTC.